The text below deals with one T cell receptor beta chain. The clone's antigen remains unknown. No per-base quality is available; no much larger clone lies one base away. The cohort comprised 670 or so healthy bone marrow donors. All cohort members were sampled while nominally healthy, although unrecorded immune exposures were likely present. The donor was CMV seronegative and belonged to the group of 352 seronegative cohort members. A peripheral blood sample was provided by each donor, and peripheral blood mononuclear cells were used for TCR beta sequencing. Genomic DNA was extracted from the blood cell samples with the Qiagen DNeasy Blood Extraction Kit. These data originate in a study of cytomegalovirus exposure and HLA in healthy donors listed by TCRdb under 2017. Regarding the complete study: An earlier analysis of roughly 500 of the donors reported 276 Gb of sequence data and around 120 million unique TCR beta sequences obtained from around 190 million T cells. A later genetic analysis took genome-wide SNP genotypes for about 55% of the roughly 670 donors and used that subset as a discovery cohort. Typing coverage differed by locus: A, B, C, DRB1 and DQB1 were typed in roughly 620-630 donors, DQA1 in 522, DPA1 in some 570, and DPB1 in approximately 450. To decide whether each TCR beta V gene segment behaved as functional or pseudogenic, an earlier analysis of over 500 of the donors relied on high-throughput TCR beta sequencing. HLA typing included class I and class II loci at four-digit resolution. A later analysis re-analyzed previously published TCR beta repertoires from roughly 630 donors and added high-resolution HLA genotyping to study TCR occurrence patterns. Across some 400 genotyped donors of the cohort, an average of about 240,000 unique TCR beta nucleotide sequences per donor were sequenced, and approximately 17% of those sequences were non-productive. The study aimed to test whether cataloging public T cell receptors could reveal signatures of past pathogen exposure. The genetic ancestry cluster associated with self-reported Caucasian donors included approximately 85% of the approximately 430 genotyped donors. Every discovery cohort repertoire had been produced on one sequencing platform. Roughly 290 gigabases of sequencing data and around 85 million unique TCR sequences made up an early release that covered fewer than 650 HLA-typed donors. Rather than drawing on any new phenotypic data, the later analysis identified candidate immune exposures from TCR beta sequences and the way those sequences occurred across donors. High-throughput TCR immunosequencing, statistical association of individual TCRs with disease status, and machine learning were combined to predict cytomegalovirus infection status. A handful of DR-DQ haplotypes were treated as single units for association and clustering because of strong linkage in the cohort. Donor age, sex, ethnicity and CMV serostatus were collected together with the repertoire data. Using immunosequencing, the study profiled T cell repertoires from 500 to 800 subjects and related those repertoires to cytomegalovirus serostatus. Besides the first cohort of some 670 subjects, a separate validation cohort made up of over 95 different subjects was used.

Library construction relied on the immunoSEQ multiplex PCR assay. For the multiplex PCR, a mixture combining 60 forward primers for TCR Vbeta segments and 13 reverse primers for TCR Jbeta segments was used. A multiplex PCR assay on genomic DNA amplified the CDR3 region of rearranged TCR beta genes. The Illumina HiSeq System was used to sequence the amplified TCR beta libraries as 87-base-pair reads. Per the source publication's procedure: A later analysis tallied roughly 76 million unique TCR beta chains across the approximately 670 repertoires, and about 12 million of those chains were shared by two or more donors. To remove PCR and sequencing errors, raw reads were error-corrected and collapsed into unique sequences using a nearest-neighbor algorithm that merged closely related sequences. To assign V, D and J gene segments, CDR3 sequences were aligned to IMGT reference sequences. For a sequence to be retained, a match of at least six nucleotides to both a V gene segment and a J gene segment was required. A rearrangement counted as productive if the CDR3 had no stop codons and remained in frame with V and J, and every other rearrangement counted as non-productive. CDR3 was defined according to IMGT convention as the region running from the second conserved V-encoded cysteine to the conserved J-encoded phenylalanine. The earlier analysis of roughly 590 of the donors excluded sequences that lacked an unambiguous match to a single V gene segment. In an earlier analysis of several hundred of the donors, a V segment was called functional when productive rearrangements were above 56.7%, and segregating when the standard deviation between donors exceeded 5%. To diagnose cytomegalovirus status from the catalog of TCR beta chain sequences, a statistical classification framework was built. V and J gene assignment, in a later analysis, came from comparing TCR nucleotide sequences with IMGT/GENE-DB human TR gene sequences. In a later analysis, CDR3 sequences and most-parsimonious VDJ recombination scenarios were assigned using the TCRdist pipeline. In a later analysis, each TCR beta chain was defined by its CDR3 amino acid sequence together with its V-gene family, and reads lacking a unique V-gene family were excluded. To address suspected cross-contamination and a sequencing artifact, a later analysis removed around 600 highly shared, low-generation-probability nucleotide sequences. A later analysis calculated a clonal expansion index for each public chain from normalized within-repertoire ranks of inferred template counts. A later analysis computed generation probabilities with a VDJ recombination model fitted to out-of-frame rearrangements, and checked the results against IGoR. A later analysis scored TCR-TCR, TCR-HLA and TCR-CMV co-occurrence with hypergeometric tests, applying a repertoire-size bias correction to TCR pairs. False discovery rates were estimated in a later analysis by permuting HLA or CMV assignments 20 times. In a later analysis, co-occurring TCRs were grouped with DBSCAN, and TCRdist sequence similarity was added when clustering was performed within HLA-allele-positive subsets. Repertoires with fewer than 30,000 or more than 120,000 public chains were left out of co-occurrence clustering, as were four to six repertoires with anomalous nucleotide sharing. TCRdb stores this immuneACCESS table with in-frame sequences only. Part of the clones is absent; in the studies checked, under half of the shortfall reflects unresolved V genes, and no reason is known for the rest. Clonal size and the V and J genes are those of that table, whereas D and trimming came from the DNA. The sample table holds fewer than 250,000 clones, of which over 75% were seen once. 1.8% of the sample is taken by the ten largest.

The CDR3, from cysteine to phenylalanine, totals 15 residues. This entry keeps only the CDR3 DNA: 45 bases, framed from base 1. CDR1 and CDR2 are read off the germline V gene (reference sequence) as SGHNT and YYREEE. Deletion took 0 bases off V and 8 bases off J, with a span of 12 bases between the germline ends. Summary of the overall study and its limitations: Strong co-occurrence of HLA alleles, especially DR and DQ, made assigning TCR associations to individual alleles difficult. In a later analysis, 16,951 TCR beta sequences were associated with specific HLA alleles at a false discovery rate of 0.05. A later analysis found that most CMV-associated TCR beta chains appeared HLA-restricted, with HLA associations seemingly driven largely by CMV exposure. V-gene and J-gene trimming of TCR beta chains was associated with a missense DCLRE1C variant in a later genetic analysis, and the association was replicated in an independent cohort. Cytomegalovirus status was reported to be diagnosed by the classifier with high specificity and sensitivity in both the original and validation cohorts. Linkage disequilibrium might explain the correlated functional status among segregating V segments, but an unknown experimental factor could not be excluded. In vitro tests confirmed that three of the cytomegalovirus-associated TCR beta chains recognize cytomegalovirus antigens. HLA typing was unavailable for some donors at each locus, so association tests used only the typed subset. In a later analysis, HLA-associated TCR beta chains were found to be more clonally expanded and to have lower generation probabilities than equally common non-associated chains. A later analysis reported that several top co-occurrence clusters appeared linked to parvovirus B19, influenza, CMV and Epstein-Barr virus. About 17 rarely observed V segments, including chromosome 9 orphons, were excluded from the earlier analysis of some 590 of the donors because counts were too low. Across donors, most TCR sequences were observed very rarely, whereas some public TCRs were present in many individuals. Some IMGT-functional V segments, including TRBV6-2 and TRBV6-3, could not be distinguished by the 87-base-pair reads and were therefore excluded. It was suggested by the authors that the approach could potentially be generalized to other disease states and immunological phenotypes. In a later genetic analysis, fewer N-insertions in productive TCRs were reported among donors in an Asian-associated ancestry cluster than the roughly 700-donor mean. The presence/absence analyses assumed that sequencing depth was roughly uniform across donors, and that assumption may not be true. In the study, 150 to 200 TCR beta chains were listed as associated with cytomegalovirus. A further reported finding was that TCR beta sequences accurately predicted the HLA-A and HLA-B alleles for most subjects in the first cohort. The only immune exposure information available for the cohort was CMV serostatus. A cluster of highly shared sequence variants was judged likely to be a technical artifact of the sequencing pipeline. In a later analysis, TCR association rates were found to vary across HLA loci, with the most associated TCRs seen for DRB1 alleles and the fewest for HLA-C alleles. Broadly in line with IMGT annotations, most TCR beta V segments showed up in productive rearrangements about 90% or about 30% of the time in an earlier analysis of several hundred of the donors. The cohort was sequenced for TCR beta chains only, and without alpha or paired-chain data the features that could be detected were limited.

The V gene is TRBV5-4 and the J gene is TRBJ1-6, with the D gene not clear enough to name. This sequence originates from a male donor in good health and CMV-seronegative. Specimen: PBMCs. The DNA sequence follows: TGTGCCAGCAGCTTGGGAGGACTGAAATATTCACCCCTCCACTTT. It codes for CASSLGGLKYSPLHF.